This T cell receptor (beta chain) is drawn from a study of blood T cell repertoires in COVID-19. Overall study: Samples representing acute and convalescent COVID-19 were sourced from the United States, Italy and Spain. T cells, B-cell-depleted T cells, or PBMCs provided the cDNA or gDNA that served as material.

Study processing details: Reference gene primer amplification gave estimated nucleated cell counts. Repertoires were generated with immunoSEQ multiplex PCR, while TCRdb's copy carries only in-frame clones and drops some. The D gene and trimming were derived from the DNA, and the V and J assignments and clone size from that table. The sample contains about 270,000 clones, about 80% of which appear only once. Germline CDR1 is KGHSH and CDR2 is LQKENI. The V and J ends lost 0 bases and 4 bases respectively, with 9 bases between them. CDR3 length: 14 amino acids. The sequenced sample was peripheral blood. This chain joins TRBV18 and TRBJ1-1; no firm D call. This TCR came from a human donor in a cohort sampled during active COVID-19. This CDR3 reads CASSPPSGFTEAFF. Written as DNA, the CDR3 is TGTGCCAGCTCACCACCCTCGGGGTTCACTGAAGCTTTCTTT.